The sequence of this TCR beta chain was determined in a study of T cells after yellow fever vaccination. Comment on this clonotype: Its antigen is as yet unknown.

A process of 5'RACE template switching, which added a universal primer site and UMIs, was used to make TCR cDNA. TCRdb reanalysed the 5' RACE reads using MiXCR and keeps one entry per CDR3 protein. The sample holds around 310,000 distinct CDR3 sequences; about 9.5% are singletons and the top ten take roughly 18%. Germline loops: CDR1 SGHRS, CDR2 YFSETQ. CDR3 length: 16 amino acids. V lost 4 bases to trimming and J lost 1 base; unmatched junction nucleotides: 8. Overall study results and limits: Overall, a small share of clonotypes was seen in both CD4 and CD8 compartments.

This TCR came from a man between 18 and 35 years old who received the YFV17D yellow fever vaccine. V is TRBV5-1 and J is TRBJ2-5, with 9 bases matching TRBD2. The material sequenced was PBMCs, taken on the day of the first yellow fever vaccination. The CDR3 DNA sequence: TGCGCCAGCAGCCCCATCAGCGGGGGGACCCAAGAGACCCAGTACTTC. Its translation: CASSPISGGTQETQYF.